Sequencing of this T cell receptor beta chain was carried out in a study of T-cell reconstitution after alpha-beta-depleted transplantation in children (dated by TCRdb to about 2016). Describing the broader study: Using TCR repertoire profiling, the study quantitatively followed how T-cell immune reconstitution unfolded in children after TCRalphabeta/CD19-depleted allogeneic hematopoietic cell transplantation.

This sample's treatment or condition label indicates: allogeneic hematopoietic cell transplantation with graft depleted of TCRalphabeta T cells and CD19 B cells. Transplant recipients were children who received TCRalphabeta/CD19-depleted allogeneic hematopoietic cell grafts. Library preparation used PCR. The listed sequencing device is Illumina HiSeq 2500. Molecular barcoding was employed in the preparation of TCR libraries, with unique molecular identifiers being used to normalize TCRbeta repertoire quantification. In TCRdb, the public reads were trimmed at Q25 with fastp and aligned with MiXCR, with productive beta chains retained. Entries that share a CDR3 protein sequence are merged under the most common genes and DNA. The sample table holds about 170,000 distinct CDR3 sequences, of which approximately 12% were seen once. The ten largest clones add up to approximately 13% of the sample. Points the paper makes about the study in general: The high TCRbeta diversity at day 60 in some patients was ascribed to recipient T cells and intrathymic progenitors that had survived conditioning. The frequencies of hyperexpanded clones fell over the following months, and after one year, T-cell counts and TCRbeta diversity were mostly attributed to newly produced T cells. The apparently early recovery of alphabetaT-cell counts about two months after transplant reportedly depended on only several hundred rapidly expanded clones that came from non-depleted graft cells.

This clonotype showed up many times. Its antigen is currently not known. One base away there is no much larger clone; base qualities are not given. This material consisted of PBMCs, taken before TCRalphabeta/CD19-depleted stem cell transplant. The TCR originated in a boy between 2 and 15 years old with acute myeloid leukemia, due to receive a stem cell transplant.

At the DNA level, the sequence is TGTGCCAGCAGAGGAACCGGGACAGGTCGGAACACCATATATTTT. Its protein product is CASRGTGTGRNTIYF. This receptor chain uses TRBV6-5 and TRBJ1-3, with TRBD1 identical over 8 junction bases. Trimmed from V: 6 bases; trimmed from J: 7 bases; junction bases lacking a gene match: 11. The CDR3 starts with the cysteine, ends with the phenylalanine, and has 15 residues. The DNA shown is the 45-base CDR3, in frame from base 1. Taken from the germline V gene, the CDR1 and CDR2 loops are MNHEY and SVGAGI.